This T cell receptor (beta chain) originates from a study of Ad26.COV2.S vaccination and SARS-CoV-2 variants. Across the whole study: Donor was in the COV1001 Ad26.COV2.S trial arm. Administration of Ad26.COV2.S was intramuscular, either once or twice 56 days apart.

Unmatched junction bases numbered 3, after V lost 5 bases and J lost 2 bases. The CDR3 loop spans 13 amino acids. CDR1 is SGHNT and CDR2 is YYREEE in the germline V gene (reference sequence). Study-wide results and caveats: People who got the vaccine or the placebo had similar non-spike TCR breadth.

Sequencing used immunoSEQ multiplex PCR; TCRdb keeps in-frame clones, though not all of them. The profile covers approximately 480,000 clones, with around 88% appearing a single time and around 13% taken by the ten largest. Treatment given: around 19 received Ad26.COV2.S at low or high dose, single or two shots; about 5 received placebo; per-sample allocation not given. The samples were gathered on day 63 after the first injection of vaccine or placebo. Note on this clone: Antigen unknown.

The sequence derives from a person between 18 and 59 years old who received the Ad26.COV2.S COVID-19 vaccine or a placebo. The specimen comprised peripheral blood, sampled in a trial of Ad26.COV2.S vaccine versus placebo. The rearrangement links TRBV5-4 to TRBJ2-5; 7 nucleotides agree with TRBD1. The DNA of the CDR3 is TGTGCCAGCAGGTCGGGACAGCAAGAGACCCAGTACTTC. Encoded protein: CASRSGQQETQYF.